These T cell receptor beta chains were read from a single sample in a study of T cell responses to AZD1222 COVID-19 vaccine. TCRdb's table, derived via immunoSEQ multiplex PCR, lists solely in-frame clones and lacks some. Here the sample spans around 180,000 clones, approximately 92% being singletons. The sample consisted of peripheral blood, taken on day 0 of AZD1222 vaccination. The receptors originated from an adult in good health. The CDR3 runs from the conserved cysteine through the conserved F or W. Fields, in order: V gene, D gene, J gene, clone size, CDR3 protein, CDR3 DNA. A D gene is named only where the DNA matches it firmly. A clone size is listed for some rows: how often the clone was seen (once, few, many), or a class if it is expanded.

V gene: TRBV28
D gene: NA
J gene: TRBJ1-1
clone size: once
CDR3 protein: CASSPLDNTEAFF
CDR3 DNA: TGTGCCAGCAGTCCCCTCGATAACACTGAAGCTTTCTTT

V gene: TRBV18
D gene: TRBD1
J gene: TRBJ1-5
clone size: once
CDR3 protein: CASSPTIDRGQPQHF
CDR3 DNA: TGTGCCAGCTCACCTACAATAGACAGGGGACAGCCCCAGCATTTT

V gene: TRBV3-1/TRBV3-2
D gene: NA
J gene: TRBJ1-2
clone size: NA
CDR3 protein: CASRPRGLENYGYTF
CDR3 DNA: TGTGCCAGCAGACCCCGGGGGTTGGAGAACTATGGCTACACCTTC

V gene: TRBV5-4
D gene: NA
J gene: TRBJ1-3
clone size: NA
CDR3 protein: CASSLRGDSGNTIYF
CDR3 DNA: TGTGCCAGCAGCTTAAGGGGGGACTCTGGAAACACCATATATTTT

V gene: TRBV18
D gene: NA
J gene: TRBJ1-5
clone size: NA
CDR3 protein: CASSPGISNQPQHF
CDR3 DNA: TGTGCCAGCTCACCGGGAATCAGCAATCAGCCCCAGCATTTT

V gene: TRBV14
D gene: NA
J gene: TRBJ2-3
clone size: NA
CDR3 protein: CASSQITGIHTQYF
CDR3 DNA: TGTGCCAGCAGCCAAATAACAGGGATTCATACGCAGTATTTT

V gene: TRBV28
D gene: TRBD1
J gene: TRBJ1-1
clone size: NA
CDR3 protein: CASSSYRGRTEAFF
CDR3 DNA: TGTGCCAGCAGTTCCTACAGGGGACGGACTGAAGCTTTCTTT

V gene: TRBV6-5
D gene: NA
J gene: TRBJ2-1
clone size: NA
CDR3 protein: CASSYSGGGGNEQFF
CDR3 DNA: TGTGCCAGCAGTTACTCGGGGGGAGGGGGAAATGAGCAGTTCTTC

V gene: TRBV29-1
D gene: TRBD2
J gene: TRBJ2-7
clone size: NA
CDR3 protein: CSASGLAGGREQYF
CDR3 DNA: TGCAGCGCCTCGGGACTAGCGGGGGGTAGGGAGCAGTACTTC

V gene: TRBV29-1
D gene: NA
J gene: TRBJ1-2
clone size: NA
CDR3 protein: CSVEGVMNYGYTF
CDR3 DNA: TGCAGCGTTGAAGGGGTCATGAACTATGGCTACACCTTC

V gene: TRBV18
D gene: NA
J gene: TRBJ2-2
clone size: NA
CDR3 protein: CASSPREMNTGELFF
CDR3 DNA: TGTGCCAGCTCACCCAGGGAGATGAACACCGGGGAGCTGTTTTTT

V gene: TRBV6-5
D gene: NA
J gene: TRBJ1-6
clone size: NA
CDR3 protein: CASLLGNSPLHF
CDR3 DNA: TGTGCCAGCTTATTGGGGAATTCACCCCTCCACTTT

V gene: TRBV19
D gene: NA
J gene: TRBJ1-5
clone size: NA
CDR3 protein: CASSLYQTASNQPQHF
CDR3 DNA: TGTGCCAGTAGTCTATACCAGACGGCGAGCAATCAGCCCCAGCATTTT

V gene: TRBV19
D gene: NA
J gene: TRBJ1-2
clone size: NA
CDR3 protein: CATSPQGGYGYTF
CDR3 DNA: TGTGCCACCTCACCCCAGGGCGGCTATGGCTACACCTTC

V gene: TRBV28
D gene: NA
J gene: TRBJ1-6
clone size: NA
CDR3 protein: CASSLAAGLSSYNSPLHF
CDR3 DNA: TGTGCCAGCAGCCTGGCGGCAGGGTTGAGCTCCTATAATTCACCCCTCCACTTT

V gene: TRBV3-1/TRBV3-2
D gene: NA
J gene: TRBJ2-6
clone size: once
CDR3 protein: CASSQPGSGANVLTF
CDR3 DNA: TGTGCCAGCAGCCAACCAGGGTCTGGGGCCAACGTCCTGACTTTC

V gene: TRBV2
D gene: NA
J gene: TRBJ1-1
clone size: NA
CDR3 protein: CASLSGVRNTEAFF
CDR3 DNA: TGTGCCAGTCTATCCGGAGTACGGAACACTGAAGCTTTCTTT

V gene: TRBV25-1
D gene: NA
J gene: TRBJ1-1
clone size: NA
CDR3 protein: CASVGVRNTEAFF
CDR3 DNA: TGTGCCAGCGTAGGGGTCCGCAACACTGAAGCTTTCTTT

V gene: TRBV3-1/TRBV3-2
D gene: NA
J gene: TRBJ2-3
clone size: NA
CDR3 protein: CASSHPPPDTQYF
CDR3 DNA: TGTGCCAGCAGCCACCCCCCCCCAGATACGCAGTATTTT

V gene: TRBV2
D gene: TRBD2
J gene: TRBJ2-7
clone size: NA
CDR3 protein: CASRAAGDEQYF
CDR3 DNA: TGTGCCAGCAGAGCAGCGGGAGACGAGCAGTACTTC

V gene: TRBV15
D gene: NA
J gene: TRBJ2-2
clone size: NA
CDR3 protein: CATRGATDTGELFF
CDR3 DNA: TGTGCCACCCGGGGAGCGACGGACACCGGGGAGCTGTTTTTT